This entry concerns a single T cell receptor (beta chain). Clones were read by immunoSEQ multiplex PCR, and TCRdb kept only the in-frame ones, dropping some. The sample shows approximately 110,000 clones, about 83% of them seen only once. These data are taken from a study of control samples from healthy donors and cancer patients. This CDR3 contains 14 residues. J was trimmed by 0 bases and V by 6 bases; bases with no gene match: 4. Germline loops: CDR1 MDHEN, CDR2 SYDVKM. This TCR was sampled from a woman aged 45-60 years in good health. The V call is TRBV28, the J call TRBJ1-2, with 7 nucleotides matching TRBD1. Sequencing was carried out using blood. The CDR3 bases are TGTGCCAGCAGCCCGGGACAGACTAACTATGGCTACACCTTC. This translates into CASSPGQTNYGYTF.